The 14 T cell receptor beta chains in this list originate from one sample, sequenced in a study of cytomegalovirus exposure and HLA in healthy donors. PCR primers comprised 60 Vbeta and 13 Jbeta primers. Assay: immunoSEQ multiplex PCR; the TCRdb copy retains only in-frame clones and omits some. The data show some 90,000 clones, over 75% seen once. Material for sequencing was PBMCs. The receptors were sampled from a man over 45 in good health and CMV-seronegative.

The gene calls are TRBV6-1 and TRBJ2-1; 7 bases align to TRBD2. Germline lookup yields CDR1 MNHNS and CDR2 SASEGT. The CDR3 has 12 residues. Germline trimming cut 7 bases from V and 9 bases from J; bases unmatched to any gene: 6. CDR3 sequence reads: CASTRSGAEQFF. The CDR3 nucleotides read TGTGCCAGCACCCGAAGCGGGGCTGAGCAGTTCTTC.

The chain uses TRBV7-2 and TRBJ2-1; tentative D call: TRBD1 (6 bases). The V end lost 9 bases, the J end lost 4 bases, and 16 bases lay between the germline ends. Germline CDR1 SGHTA, CDR2 FQGNSA. The CDR3 loop spans 14 amino acids. The CDR3 loop reads CASKPGQAYNEQFF. The CDR3 nucleotides are TGTGCCAGTAAACCGGGACAAGCTTACAATGAGCAGTTCTTC.

This chain connects TRBV28 to TRBJ2-3, with unresolved D. Germline V CDR1 and CDR2: MDHEN, SYDVKM. The CDR3 covers 14 residues. V shed 2 bases and J shed 4 bases, with 10 bases lying between them. The CDR3 DNA follows: TGTGCCAGCAGTTTACGGGTGTTCCCAGATACGCAGTATTTT. Translating it yields CASSLRVFPDTQYF. Full variable domain (rest looked up from reference TRBV28 and TRBJ2-3): DVKVTQSSRYLVKRTGEKVFLECVQDMDHENMFWYRQDPGLGLRLIYFSYDVKMKEKGDIPEGYSVSREKKERFSLILESASTNQTSMYLCASSLRVFPDTQYFGPGTRLTVL.

This clone came up a few times. The rearrangement uses TRBV6-1 and TRBJ1-1; 7 bases agree with TRBD1. The CDR3 sequence is 14 residues long. Germline lookup yields CDR1 MNHNS and CDR2 SASEGT. V dropped 4 bases and J dropped 1; count of bases not matched to a gene: 3. CDR3 coding DNA: TGTGCCAGCAGTGTTGACAGGGCGAACACTGAAGCTTTCTTT. It is translated as CASSVDRANTEAFF.

The chain carries TRBV5-5 and TRBJ1-4; no definite D call. Germline V gene sequence: CDR1 SGHKS, CDR2 YYEKEE (reference sequence). V lost 2 bases to trimming and J lost 3 bases, with 11 bases between them. The CDR3 spans 15 residues. CDR3 in amino acids: CASSLNSAANEKLFF. Here the CDR3 DNA reads TGTGCCAGCAGCTTAAACTCGGCGGCTAATGAAAAACTGTTTTTT. Combining the CDR3 with reference TRBV5-5 and TRBJ1-4 gives the whole variable domain DAGVTQSPTHLIKTRGQQVTLRCSPISGHKSVSWYQQVLGQGPQFIFQYYEKEERGRGNFPDRFSARQFPNYSSELNVNALLLGDSALYLCASSLNSAANEKLFFGSGTQLSVL.

The chain combines TRBV7-3 with TRBJ2-1; a weak D match, TRBD1 (6 bases). The CDR3 has 13 residues. Trimming removed 5 bases at V and 9 bases at J, with 14 bases between. Germline values: CDR1 SGHTA, CDR2 FQGTGA. Written as DNA, the CDR3 is TGTGCCAGCAGCACTACAGGGATAGGTGAGCAGTTCTTC. Its translation: CASSTTGIGEQFF.

CDR3 protein: CASSFGGSYEQYF. In DNA, the CDR3 is TGTGCCAGCAGTTTCGGGGGCTCCTACGAGCAGTACTTC. The rearrangement links TRBV6-6 to TRBJ2-7; the D gene is possibly TRBD2 (6 bases). With 4 bases removed from V and 0 bases from J, the gap between germline ends came to 7 bases. Germline CDR1 and CDR2: MNHNY and SVGAGI (reference sequence). The CDR3 totals 13 residues.

The V and J genes are TRBV27 and TRBJ2-5, with a possible D match to TRBD1 (5 bases). Matching the DNA end better, TRBJ2-7 makes the J call doubtful. The CDR3 extends over 14 amino acids. Germline CDR1 and CDR2: MNHEY and SMNVEV (reference sequence). The CDR3 DNA is TGTGCCAGCAGTCCCAGACAGAGCCCCTACGAGCAGTACTTC. This encodes CASSPRQSPYEQYF.

V and J are TRBV6-5 and TRBJ2-7, with D possibly TRBD1 on 5 matching bases. Germline V gene lookup returns CDR1 MNHEY and CDR2 SVGAGI. With 5 bases removed from V and 2 bases from J, the gap between germline ends came to 16 bases. This CDR3 has 15 amino acids. CDR3 residues: CASSPTGTLPYEQYF. The CDR3 DNA reads TGTGCCAGCAGTCCCACAGGCACACTACCCTACGAGCAGTACTTC.

This clone was seen just once. The chain has TRBV7-3 and TRBJ2-1, with 13 bases lining up with TRBD2. The germline gives CDR1 SGHTA, CDR2 FQGTGA. The CDR3 is 15 amino acids. Trimming took 6 bases from V and 6 from J; bases not matched to a gene: 5. The CDR3 DNA reads as TGTGCCAGCAGTTTCGGGACTAGCGGGGTCAATGAGCAGTTCTTC. Translated, it gives CASSFGTSGVNEQFF. The full variable domain, with the rest looked up from reference TRBV7-3 and TRBJ2-1, is GAGVSQTPSNKVTEKGKYVELRCDPISGHTALYWYRQSLGQGPEFLIYFQGTGAADDSGLPNDRFFAVRPEGSVSTLKIQRTERGDSAVYLCASSFGTSGVNEQFFGPGTRLTVL.

The CDR3 protein is CASTGQGAEKTQYF. The DNA of the CDR3 is TGTGCCAGCACCGGACAGGGGGCCGAGAAGACCCAGTACTTC. The chain couples TRBV2 to TRBJ2-5; 11 bases map to TRBD1. Per the germline V gene, CDR1 is SNHLY and CDR2 is FYNNEI. V was clipped by 7 bases and J by 6 bases; unmatched bases: 7. The length of the CDR3 is 14 residues.

The CDR3, as DNA: TGTGCCAGCAGGTCGGGACAGGGATCTAATGAGCAGTTCTTC. Amino acids: CASRSGQGSNEQFF. The chain has TRBV9 and TRBJ2-1; 9 bases align to TRBD1. The germline CDR1 and CDR2 sequences are SGDLS and YYNGEE. Trimming cost V 5 bases and J 7 bases; bases outside gene matches: 7. There are 14 residues in the CDR3.

The J gene is TRBJ1-2, the V gene TRBV29-1; D not resolved. CDR1 is SQVTM and CDR2 is ANQGSEA in the germline V gene. Trimming shortened V by 2 bases and J by 3 bases, and 4 bases separated the two germline ends. The CDR3 length is 11 residues. For the CDR3, the DNA is TGCAGCGTTGAAAGAGACTATGGCTACACCTTC. This gives the protein CSVERDYGYTF.

In its sample, this clone was seen a few times. The chain uses TRBV7-9 and TRBJ2-7; 7 nucleotides line up with TRBD2. Germline values: CDR1 SEHNR, CDR2 FQNEAQ (reference sequence). V trimming: 7 bases; J trimming: 2 bases; junction bases outside the gene matches: 5. The CDR3 length is 13 residues. The CDR3 loop is CASKRGEPYEQYF. The DNA of the CDR3 is TGTGCCAGCAAGCGGGGAGAGCCCTACGAGCAGTACTTC.